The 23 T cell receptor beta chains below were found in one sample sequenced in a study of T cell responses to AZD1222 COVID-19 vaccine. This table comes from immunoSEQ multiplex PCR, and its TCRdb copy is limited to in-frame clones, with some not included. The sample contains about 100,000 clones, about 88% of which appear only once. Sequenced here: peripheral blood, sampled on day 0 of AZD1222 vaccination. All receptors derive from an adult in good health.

CDR3 in amino acids: CASSLVGLASLSYEQYF. CDR3 bases: TGCGCCAGCAGCTTGGTCGGGCTAGCATCTCTATCCTACGAGCAGTACTTC. The chain carries TRBV5-1 and TRBJ2-7; possible D gene TRBD2, 5 bases. The CDR3 spans 17 residues. V lost 0 bases and J 1 base, leaving 17 bases between the germline ends. The germline gives CDR1 SGHRS, CDR2 YFSETQ.

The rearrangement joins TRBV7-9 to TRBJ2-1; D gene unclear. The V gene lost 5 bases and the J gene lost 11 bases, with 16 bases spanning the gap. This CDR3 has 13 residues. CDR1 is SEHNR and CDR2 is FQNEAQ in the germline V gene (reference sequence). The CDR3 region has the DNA TGTGCCAGCAGCCTTTTGGGAACCTTGAAGCAGTTCTTC. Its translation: CASSLLGTLKQFF.

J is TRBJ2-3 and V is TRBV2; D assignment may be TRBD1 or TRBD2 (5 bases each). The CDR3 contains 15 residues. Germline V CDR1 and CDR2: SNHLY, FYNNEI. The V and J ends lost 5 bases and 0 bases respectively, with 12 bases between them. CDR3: CASSNMGVSTDTQYF. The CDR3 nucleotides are TGTGCCAGCAGTAACATGGGGGTTAGCACAGATACGCAGTATTTT.

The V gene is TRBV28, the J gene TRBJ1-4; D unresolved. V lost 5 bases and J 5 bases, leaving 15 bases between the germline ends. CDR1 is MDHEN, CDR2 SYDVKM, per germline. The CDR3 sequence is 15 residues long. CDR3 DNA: TGTGCCAGCAGTCTACCGGGGTCGGAAAATGAAAAACTGTTTTTT. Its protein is CASSLPGSENEKLFF. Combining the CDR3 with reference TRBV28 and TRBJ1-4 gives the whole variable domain DVKVTQSSRYLVKRTGEKVFLECVQDMDHENMFWYRQDPGLGLRLIYFSYDVKMKEKGDIPEGYSVSREKKERFSLILESASTNQTSMYLCASSLPGSENEKLFFGSGTQLSVL.

CDR3 in DNA: TGCAGTAGCCAAGGGGCCTACGAGCAGTACTTC. Translated, it gives CSSQGAYEQYF. The rearrangement links TRBV20-1 to TRBJ2-7, with D possibly matching TRBD1 (5 bases). The CDR3 is 11 residues long. Germline loops: CDR1 DFQATT, CDR2 SNEGSKA (reference sequence). V lost 8 bases, J lost 2 bases, and 10 bases lay in between.

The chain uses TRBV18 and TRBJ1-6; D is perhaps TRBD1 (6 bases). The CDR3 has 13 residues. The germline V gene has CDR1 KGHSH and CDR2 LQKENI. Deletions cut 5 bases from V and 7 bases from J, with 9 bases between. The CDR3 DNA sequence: TGTGCCAGCTCAGAGACAGGCAATTCACCCCTCCACTTT. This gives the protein CASSETGNSPLHF.

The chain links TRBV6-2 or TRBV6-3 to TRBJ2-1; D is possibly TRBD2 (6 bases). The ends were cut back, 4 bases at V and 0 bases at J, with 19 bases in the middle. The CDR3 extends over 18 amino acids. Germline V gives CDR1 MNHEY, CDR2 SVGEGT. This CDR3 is CASSLPEVAANSYNEQFF. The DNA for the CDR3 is TGTGCCAGCAGTTTGCCCGAAGTAGCGGCCAACTCCTACAATGAGCAGTTCTTC.

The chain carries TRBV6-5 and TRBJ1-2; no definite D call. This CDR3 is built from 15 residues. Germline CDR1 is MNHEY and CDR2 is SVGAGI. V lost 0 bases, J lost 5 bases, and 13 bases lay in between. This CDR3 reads CASSYSDLPGYGYTF. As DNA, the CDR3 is TGTGCCAGCAGTTACTCGGATCTGCCCGGATATGGCTACACCTTC.

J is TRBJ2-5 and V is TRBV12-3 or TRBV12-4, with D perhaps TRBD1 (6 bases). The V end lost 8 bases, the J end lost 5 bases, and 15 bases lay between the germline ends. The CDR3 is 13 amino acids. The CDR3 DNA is TGTGCCAGCGGCCTGAGTCAGGGGGAGACCCAGTACTTC. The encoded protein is CASGLSQGETQYF.

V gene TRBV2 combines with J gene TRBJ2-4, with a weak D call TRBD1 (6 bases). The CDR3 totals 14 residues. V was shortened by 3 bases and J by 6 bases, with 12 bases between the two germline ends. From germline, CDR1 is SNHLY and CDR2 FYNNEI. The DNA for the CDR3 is TGTGCCAGCAGTGAGGGGCAGGGGAGAAACATTCAGTACTTC. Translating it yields CASSEGQGRNIQYF. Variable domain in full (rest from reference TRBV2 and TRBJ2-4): EPEVTQTPSHQVTQMGQEVILRCVPISNHLYFYWYRQILGQKVEFLVSFYNNEISEKSEIFDDQFSVERPDGSNFTLKIRSTKLEDSAMYFCASSEGQGRNIQYFGAGTRLSVL.

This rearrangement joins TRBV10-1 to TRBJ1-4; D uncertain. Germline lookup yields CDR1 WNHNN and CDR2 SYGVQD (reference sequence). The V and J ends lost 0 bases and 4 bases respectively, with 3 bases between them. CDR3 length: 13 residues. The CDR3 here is CASSESVNEKLFF. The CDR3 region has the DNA TGCGCCAGCAGTGAGTCGGTTAATGAAAAACTGTTTTTT.

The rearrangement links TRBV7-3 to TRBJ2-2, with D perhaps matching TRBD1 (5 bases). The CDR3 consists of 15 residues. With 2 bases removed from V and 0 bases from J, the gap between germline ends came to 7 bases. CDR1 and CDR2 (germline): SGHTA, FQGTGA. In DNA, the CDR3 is TGTGCCAGCAGCTTAGGGGCCTCGAACACCGGGGAGCTGTTTTTT. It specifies CASSLGASNTGELFF.

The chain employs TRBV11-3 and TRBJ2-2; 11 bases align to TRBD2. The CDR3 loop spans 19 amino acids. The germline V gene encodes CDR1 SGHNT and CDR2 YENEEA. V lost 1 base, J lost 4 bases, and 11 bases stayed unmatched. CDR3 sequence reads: CASSLGSSGRAPSTGELFF. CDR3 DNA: TGTGCCAGCAGCTTAGGGAGTAGCGGGAGGGCTCCGAGCACCGGGGAGCTGTTTTTT.

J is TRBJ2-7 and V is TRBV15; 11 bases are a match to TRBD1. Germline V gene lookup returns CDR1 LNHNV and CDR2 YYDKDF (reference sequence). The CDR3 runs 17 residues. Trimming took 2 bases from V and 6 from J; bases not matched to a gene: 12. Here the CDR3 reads CATSRPWTGGPLGEQYF. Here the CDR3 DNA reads TGTGCCACCAGCAGACCCTGGACAGGGGGCCCTCTAGGCGAGCAGTACTTC.

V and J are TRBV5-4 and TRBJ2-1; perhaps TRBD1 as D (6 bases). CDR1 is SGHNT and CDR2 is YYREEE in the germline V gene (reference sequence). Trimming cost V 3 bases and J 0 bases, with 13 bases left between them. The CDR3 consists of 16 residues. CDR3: CASSSRQESSYNEQFF. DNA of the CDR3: TGTGCCAGCAGCTCGAGACAGGAGAGCTCCTACAATGAGCAGTTCTTC.

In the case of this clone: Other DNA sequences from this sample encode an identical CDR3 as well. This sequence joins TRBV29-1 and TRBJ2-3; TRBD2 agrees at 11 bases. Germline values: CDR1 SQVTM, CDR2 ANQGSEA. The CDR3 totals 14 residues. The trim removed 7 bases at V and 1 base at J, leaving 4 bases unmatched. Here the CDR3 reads CSAGLAGGTDTQYF. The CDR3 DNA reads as TGCAGCGCTGGACTAGCGGGCGGCACAGATACGCAGTATTTT.

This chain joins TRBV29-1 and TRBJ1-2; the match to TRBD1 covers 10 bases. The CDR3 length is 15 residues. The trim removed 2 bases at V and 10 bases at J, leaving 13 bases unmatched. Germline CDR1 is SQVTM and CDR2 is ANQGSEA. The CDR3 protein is CSVERTGGLSGDYTF. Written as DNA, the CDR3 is TGCAGCGTTGAAAGGACAGGGGGTCTCTCAGGTGACTACACCTTC.

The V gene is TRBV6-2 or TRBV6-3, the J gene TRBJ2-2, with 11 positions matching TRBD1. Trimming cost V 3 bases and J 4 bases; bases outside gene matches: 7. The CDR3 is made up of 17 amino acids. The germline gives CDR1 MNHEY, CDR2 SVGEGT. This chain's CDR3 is CASSYRTGGPGTGELFF. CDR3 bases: TGTGCCAGCAGTTATAGGACAGGGGGCCCCGGCACCGGGGAGCTGTTTTTT.

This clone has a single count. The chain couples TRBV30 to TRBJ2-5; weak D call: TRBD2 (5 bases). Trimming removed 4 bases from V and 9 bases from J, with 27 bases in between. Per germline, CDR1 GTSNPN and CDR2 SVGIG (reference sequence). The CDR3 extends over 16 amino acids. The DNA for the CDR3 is TGTGCCTGGAACCAACCCCAGGCAGCCCCAAAACTAGCCCAGTACTTC. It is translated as CAWNQPQAAPKLAQYF.

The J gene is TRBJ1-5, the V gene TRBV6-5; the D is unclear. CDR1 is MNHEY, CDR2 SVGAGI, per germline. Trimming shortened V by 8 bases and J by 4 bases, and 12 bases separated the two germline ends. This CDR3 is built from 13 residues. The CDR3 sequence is CASRADLNQPQHF. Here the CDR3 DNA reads TGTGCCAGCCGGGCAGACCTTAATCAGCCCCAGCATTTT.

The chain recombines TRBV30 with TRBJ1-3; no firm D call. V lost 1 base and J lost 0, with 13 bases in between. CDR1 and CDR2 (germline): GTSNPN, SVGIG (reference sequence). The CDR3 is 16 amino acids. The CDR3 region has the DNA TGTGCCTGGAGTGCAAAGGGCCCGTACTCTGGAAACACCATATATTTT. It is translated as CAWSAKGPYSGNTIYF.

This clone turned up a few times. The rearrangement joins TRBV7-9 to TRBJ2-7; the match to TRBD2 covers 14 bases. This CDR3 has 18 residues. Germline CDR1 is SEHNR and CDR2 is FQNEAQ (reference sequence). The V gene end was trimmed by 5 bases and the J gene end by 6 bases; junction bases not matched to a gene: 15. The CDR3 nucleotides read TGTGCCAGCAGCCCCCGCTCGGGACTAGCGGGAGAGTGGATCGAGCAGTACTTC. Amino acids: CASSPRSGLAGEWIEQYF.

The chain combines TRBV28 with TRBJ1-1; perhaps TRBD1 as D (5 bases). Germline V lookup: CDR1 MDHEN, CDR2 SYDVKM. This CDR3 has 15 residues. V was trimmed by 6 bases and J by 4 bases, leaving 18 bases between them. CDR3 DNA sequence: TGTGCCAGCAGCTTAGAGTGGGGGGGAGGCACTGAAGCTTTCTTT. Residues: CASSLEWGGGTEAFF.